This passage covers 2 T cell receptor beta chains from one sample sequenced in a study of cytomegalovirus exposure and HLA in healthy donors. It was with 60 Vbeta and 13 Jbeta primers that the PCR ran. Profiling relied on immunoSEQ multiplex PCR, and the TCRdb table lists in-frame clones only, not all of them. The top ten hold approximately 4.5% of the sample, which has about 160,000 clones, roughly 80% seen once. Sample: PBMCs. These receptors were obtained from a young man in good health and CMV-seronegative.

CDR3 protein: CASSAGLADYNEQFF. In DNA form, the CDR3 reads TGTGCCAGCAGCGCAGGACTAGCGGACTACAATGAGCAGTTCTTC. The rearrangement joins TRBV9 to TRBJ2-1; 10 nucleotides line up with TRBD2. This CDR3 has 15 residues. Germline lookup yields CDR1 SGDLS and CDR2 YYNGEE. V dropped 3 bases and J dropped 3; count of bases not matched to a gene: 3. Complete variable domain (other parts from reference TRBV9 and TRBJ2-1): DSGVTQTPKHLITATGQRVTLRCSPRSGDLSVYWYQQSLDQGLQFLIQYYNGEERAKGNILERFSAQQFPDLHSELNLSSLELGDSALYFCASSAGLADYNEQFFGPGTRLTVL.

This rearrangement joins TRBV12-5 to TRBJ1-1; D is possibly TRBD1 (6 bases). The germline V gene has CDR1 LGHNT and CDR2 FRNRAP. This CDR3 comprises 13 residues. Trimming stripped 6 bases from V and 1 base from J, with 9 bases between. The CDR3 loop is CASGSGQNTEAFF. The CDR3 region has the DNA TGTGCTAGTGGGTCGGGACAGAACACTGAAGCTTTCTTT.